The sample holds a few counts of the clone carrying this T cell receptor (beta chain). The antigen is undetermined. The sample comes from a study of memory CD4+ T cells and cytomegalovirus serostatus. TCRdb's copy holds only in-frame clones and misses some; the assay was immunoSEQ multiplex PCR. The data contain under 75,000 clones, around 82% of them singletons. Study conclusions and caveats: A US-trained random forest predicted CMV serostatus with median AUC 0.91.

CDR3 length: 14 amino acids. Germline V lookup: CDR1 SGHNT, CDR2 YENEEA. The V gene end was trimmed by 4 bases and the J gene end by 6 bases; junction bases not matched to a gene: 6. Single viable CD3+CD4+CD8-CD45RO+ cells were sorted as the memory CD4+ T cells. The V call is TRBV11-3, the J call TRBJ2-1; TRBD2 agrees at 7 bases. This sequence was found in an adult in good health and CMV-seronegative. Some clones in this sample may be carry-over from other donors' samples. Sequencing was carried out using memory CD4+ T cells from blood. DNA for the CDR3: TGTGCCAGCAGCTCCCGAGGGAGGGGCAATGAGCAGTTCTTC. This codes for CASSSRGRGNEQFF. Full variable domain (rest looked up from reference TRBV11-3 and TRBJ2-1): EAGVVQSPRYKIIEKKQPVAFWCNPISGHNTLYWYLQNLGQGPELLIRYENEEAVDDSQLPKDRFSAERLKGVDSTLKIQPAELGDSAVYLCASSSRGRGNEQFFGPGTRLTVL.